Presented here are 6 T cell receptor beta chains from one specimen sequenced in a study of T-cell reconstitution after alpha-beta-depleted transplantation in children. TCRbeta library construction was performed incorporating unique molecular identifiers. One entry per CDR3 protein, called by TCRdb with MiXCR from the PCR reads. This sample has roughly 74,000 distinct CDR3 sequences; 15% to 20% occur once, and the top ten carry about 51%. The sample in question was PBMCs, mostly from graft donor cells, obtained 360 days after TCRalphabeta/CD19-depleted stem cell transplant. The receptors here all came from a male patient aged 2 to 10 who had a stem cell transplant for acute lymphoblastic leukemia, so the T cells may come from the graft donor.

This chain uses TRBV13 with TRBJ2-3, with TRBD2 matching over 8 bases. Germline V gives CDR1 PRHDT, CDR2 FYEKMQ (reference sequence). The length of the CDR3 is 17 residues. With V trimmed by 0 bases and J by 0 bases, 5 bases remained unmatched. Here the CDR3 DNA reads TGTGCCAGCAGCTTAGGCTGGACTAGCCTGAGCACAGATACGCAGTATTTT. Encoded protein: CASSLGWTSLSTDTQYF.

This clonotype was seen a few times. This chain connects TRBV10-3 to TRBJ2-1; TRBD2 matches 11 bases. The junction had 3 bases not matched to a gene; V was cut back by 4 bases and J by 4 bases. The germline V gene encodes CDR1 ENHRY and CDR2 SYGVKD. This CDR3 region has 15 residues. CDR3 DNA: TGTGCCATCAGTGCGGGACTAGCGGATTACAATGAGCAGTTCTTC. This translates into CAISAGLADYNEQFF.

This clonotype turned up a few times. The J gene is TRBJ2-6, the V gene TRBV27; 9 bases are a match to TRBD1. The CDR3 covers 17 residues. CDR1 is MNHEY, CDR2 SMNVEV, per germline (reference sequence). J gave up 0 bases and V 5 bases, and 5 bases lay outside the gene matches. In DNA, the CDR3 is TGTGCCAGCAGTCCGGGACAGGGAGTCTCTGGGGCCAACGTCCTGACTTTC. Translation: CASSPGQGVSGANVLTF.

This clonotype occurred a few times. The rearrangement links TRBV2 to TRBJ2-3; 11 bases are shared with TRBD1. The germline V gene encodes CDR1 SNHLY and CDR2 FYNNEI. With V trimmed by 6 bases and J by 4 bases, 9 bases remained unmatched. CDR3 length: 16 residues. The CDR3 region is CASSVSRDRGSDTQYF. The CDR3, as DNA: TGTGCCAGCAGCGTCTCGAGGGACAGGGGGTCAGATACGCAGTATTTT.

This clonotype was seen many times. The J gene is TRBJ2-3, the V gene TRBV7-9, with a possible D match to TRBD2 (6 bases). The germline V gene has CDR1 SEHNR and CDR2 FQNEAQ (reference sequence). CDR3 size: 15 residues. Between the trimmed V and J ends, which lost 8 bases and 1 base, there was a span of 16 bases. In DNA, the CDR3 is TGTGCCAGCCAAATTGGAGGGGCACGCACAGATACGCAGTATTTT. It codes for CASQIGGARTDTQYF.

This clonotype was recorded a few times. The CDR3 reads CASCRAAGPYEQYF. CDR3 sequence (DNA): TGTGCCAGTTGTAGGGCTGCAGGGCCCTACGAGCAGTACTTC. The gene calls are TRBV6-2 or TRBV6-3 and TRBJ2-7; perhaps TRBD1 as D (5 bases). V lost 9 bases and J 2 bases, leaving 17 bases between the germline ends. CDR3 length equals 14 residues. From germline, CDR1 is MNHEY and CDR2 SVGEGT.